This TCR beta chain originates from a study of blood T cell repertoires in COVID-19. Study-level background: Material from acute and convalescent COVID-19 was sourced from the United States, Italy and Spain. T cells, B-cell-depleted T cells, or PBMCs supplied cDNA or gDNA.

How the authors handled the data: For nucleated cells, counts were estimated from reference gene primer amplification. Profiled with immunoSEQ multiplex PCR; TCRdb holds only in-frame clones, not every one. V and J calls and clone size come straight from that table; D and trimming were deduced from the DNA. Here the sample spans some 120,000 clones, roughly 89% being singletons. Input material: peripheral blood. The receptor comes from a woman between 50 and 59 years old with acute or convalescent COVID-19.

CDR3 amino acids: CASSITGDPGDPGETQYF. The CDR3 nucleotides are TGTGCCAGTAGTATTACCGGGGACCCAGGGGATCCTGGGGAGACCCAGTACTTC. The gene calls are TRBV19 and TRBJ2-5; maybe TRBD1 (6 bases). Trimming removed 3 bases from V and 5 bases from J, with 25 bases in between. The CDR3 runs 18 residues. In germline, CDR1 is LNHDA, CDR2 SQIVND (reference sequence).